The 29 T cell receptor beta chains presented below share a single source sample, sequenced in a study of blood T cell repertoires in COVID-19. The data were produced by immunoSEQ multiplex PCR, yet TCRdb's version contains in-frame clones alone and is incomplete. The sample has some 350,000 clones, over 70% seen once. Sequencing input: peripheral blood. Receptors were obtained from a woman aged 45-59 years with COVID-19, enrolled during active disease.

This chain's CDR3 is CASSPRGGEVSRRQETQYF. CDR3 bases: TGTGCCAGCAGCCCCCGGGGGGGGGAGGTCTCCCGTAGACAAGAGACCCAGTACTTC. This chain uses TRBV9 with TRBJ2-5; the match to TRBD2 covers 8 bases. This CDR3 comprises 19 residues. Unmatched junction bases numbered 19, after V lost 4 bases and J lost 2 bases. Germline-derived CDR1 and CDR2 are SGDLS and YYNGEE.

The DNA of the CDR3 is TGTGCCAGCAGCTCCGGGGTTAGAACTGACACTGAAGCTTTCTTT. Encoded protein: CASSSGVRTDTEAFF. The rearrangement links TRBV7-3 to TRBJ1-1; D is ambiguous. The CDR3 spans 15 residues. V lost 4 bases to trimming and J lost 3 bases, with 15 bases between them. CDR1 is SGHTA, CDR2 FQGTGA, per germline.

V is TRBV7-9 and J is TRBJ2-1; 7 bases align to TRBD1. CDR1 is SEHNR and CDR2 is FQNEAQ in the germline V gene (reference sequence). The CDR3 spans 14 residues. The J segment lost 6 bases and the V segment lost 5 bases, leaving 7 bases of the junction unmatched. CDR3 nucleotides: TGTGCCAGCAGCCCCGACAGGGTCCCCAATGAGCAGTTCTTC. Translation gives CASSPDRVPNEQFF.

CDR3: CASSPWADYGYTF. CDR3 nucleotides: TGTGCCAGCTCACCATGGGCTGATTATGGCTACACCTTC. The chain combines TRBV18 with TRBJ1-2; D unclear. This CDR3 has 13 residues. Germline V gives CDR1 KGHSH, CDR2 LQKENI. V was shortened by 2 bases and J by 5 bases, with 9 bases between the two germline ends.

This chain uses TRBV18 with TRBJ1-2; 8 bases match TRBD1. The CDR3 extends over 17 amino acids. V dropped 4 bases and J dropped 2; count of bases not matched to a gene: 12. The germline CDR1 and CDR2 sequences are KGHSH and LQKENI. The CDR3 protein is CASSLGQGSGANYGYTF. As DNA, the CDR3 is TGTGCCAGCTCACTCGGACAGGGCTCGGGGGCCAACTATGGCTACACCTTC.

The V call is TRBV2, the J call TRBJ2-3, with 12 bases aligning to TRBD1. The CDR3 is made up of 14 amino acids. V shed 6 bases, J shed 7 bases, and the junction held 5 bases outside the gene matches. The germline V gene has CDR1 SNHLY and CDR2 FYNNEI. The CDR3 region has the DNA TGTGCCAGCAGAGGGACAGGGGGCAAAAATACGCAGTATTTT. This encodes CASRGTGGKNTQYF.

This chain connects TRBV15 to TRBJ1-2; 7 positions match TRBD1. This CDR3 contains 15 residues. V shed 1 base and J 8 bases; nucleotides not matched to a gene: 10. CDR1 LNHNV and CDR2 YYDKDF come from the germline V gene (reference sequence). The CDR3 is CATSRGITGERGYTF. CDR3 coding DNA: TGTGCCACCAGCAGAGGTATAACAGGGGAACGAGGCTACACCTTC.

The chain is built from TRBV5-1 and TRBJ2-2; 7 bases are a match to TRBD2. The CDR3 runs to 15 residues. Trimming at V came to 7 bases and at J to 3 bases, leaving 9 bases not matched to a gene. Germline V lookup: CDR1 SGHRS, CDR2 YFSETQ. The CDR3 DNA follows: TGCGCCAGCTTGGAGAGGGGAGGGGACACCGGGGAGCTGTTTTTT. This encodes CASLERGGDTGELFF.

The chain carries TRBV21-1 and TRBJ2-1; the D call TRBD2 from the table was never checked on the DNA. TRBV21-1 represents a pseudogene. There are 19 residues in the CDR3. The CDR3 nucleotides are TGTGCCAGCAGCATAAAAATGGGTCGGGGGTATGATCAACACAATGAGCAGTTCTTC. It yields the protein CASSIKMGRGYDQHNEQFF.

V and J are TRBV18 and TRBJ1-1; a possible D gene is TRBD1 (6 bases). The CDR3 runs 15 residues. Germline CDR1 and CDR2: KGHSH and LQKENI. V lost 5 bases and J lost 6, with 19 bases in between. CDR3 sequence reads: CASSTDAGVLAEAFF. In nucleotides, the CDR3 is TGTGCCAGCTCAACAGATGCAGGGGTTTTGGCTGAAGCTTTCTTT.

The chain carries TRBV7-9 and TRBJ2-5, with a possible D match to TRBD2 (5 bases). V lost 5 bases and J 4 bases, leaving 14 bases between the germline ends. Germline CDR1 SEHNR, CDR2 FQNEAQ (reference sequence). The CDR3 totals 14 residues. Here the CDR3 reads CASSPLLEGETQYF. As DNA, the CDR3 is TGTGCCAGCAGCCCTTTACTAGAAGGAGAGACCCAGTACTTC. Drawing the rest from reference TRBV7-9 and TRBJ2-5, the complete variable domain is DTGVSQNPRHKITKRGQNVTFRCDPISEHNRLYWYRQTLGQGPEFLTYFQNEAQLEKSRLLSDRFSAERPKGSFSTLEIQRTEQGDSAMYLCASSPLLEGETQYFGPGTRLLVL.

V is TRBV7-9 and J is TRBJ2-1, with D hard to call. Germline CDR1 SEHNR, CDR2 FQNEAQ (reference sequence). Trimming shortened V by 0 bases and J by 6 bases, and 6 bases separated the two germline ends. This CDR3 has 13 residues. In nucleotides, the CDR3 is TGTGCCAGCAGCTTAGCGAAAGCCAATGAGCAGTTCTTC. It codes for CASSLAKANEQFF. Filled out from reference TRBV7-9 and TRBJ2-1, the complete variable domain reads DTGVSQNPRHKITKRGQNVTFRCDPISEHNRLYWYRQTLGQGPEFLTYFQNEAQLEKSRLLSDRFSAERPKGSFSTLEIQRTEQGDSAMYLCASSLAKANEQFFGPGTRLTVL.

In DNA form, the CDR3 reads TGTGCCAGCAGCTCACTCCGGGACAAGGGACCCTACGAGCAGTACTTC. Encoded protein: CASSSLRDKGPYEQYF. The V call is TRBV5-4, the J call TRBJ2-7; D is perhaps TRBD1 (6 bases). V lost 3 bases to trimming and J lost 2 bases, with 18 bases between them. The CDR3 has 16 residues. CDR1 SGHNT and CDR2 YYREEE come from the germline V gene (reference sequence).

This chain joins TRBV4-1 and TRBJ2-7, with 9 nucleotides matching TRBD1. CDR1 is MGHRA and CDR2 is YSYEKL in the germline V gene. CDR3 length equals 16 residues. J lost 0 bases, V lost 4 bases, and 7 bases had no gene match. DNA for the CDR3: TGCGCCAGCAGCCCGCGGGACAGGGATTTCTCCTACGAGCAGTACTTC. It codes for CASSPRDRDFSYEQYF.

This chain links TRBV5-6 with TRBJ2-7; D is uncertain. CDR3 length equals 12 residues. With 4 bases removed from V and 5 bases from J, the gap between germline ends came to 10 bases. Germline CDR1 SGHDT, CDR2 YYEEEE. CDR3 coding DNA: TGTGCCAGCAGCGGCGGTGGCGACGAGCAGTACTTC. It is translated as CASSGGGDEQYF.

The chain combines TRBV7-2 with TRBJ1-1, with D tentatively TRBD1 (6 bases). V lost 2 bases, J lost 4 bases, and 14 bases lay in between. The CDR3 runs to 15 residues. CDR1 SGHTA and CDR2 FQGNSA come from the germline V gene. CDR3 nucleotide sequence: TGTGCCAGCAGCTTACTGGTAGGGGGGGTCACTGAAGCTTTCTTT. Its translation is CASSLLVGGVTEAFF.

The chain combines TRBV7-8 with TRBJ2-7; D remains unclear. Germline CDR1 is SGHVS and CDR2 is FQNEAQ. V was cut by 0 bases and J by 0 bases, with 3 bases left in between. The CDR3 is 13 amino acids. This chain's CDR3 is CASSLARSYEQYF. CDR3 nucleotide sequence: TGTGCCAGCAGCTTAGCGCGCTCCTACGAGCAGTACTTC.

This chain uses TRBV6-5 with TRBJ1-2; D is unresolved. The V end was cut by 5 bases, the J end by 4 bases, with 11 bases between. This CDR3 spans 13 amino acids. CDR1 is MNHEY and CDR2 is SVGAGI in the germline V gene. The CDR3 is CASSRVPSYGYTF. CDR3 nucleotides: TGTGCCAGCAGTCGGGTCCCCAGCTATGGCTACACCTTC.

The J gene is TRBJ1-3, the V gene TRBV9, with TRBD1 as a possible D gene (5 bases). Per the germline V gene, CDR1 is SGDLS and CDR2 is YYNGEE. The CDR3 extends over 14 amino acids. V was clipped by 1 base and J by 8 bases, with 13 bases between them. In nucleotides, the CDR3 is TGTGCCAGCAGCGTACAGGGTGGGGCAGACACCATATATTTT. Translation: CASSVQGGADTIYF.

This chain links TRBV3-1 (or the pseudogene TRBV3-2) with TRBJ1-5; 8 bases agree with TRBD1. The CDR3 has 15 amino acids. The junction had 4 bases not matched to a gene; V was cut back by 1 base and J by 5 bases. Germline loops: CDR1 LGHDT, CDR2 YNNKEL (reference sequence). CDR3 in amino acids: CASSQGQGAYQPQHF. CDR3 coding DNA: TGTGCCAGCAGCCAAGGTCAGGGGGCCTATCAGCCCCAGCATTTT.

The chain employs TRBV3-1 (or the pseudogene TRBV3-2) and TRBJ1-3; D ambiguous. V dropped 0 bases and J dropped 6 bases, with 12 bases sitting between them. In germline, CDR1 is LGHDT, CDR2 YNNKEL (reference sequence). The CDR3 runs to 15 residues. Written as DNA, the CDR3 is TGTGCCAGCAGCCAAGATTTGTGGCCAGAAAACACCATATATTTT. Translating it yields CASSQDLWPENTIYF.

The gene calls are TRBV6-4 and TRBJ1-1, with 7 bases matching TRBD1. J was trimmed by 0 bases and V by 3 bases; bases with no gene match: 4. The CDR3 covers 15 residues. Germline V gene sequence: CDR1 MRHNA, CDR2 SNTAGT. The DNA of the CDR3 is TGTGCCAGCAGTGAAGACAGGGCCATGAACACTGAAGCTTTCTTT. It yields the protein CASSEDRAMNTEAFF.

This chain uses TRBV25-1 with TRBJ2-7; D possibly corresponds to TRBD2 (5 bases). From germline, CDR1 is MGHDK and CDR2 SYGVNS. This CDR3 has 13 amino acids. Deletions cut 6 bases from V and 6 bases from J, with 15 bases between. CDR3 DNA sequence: TGTGCCAGCAGGCAACCGACGGGAACCGAGCAGTACTTC. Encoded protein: CASRQPTGTEQYF.

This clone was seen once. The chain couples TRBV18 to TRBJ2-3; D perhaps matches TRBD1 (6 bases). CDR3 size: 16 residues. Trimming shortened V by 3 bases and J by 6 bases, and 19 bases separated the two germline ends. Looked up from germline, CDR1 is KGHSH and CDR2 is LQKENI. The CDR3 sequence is CASSPVRQVHGDTQYF. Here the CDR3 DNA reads TGTGCCAGCTCACCGGTTCGACAGGTTCATGGGGATACGCAGTATTTT.

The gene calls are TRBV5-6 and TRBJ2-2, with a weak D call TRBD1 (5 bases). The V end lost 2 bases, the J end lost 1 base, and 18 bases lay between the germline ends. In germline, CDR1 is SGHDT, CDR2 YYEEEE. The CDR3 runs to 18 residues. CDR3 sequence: CASSLPWGSSRNTGELFF. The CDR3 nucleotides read TGTGCCAGCAGCTTACCTTGGGGCAGTAGCAGGAACACCGGGGAGCTGTTTTTT. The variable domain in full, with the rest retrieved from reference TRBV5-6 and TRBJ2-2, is DAGVTQSPTHLIKTRGQQVTLRCSPKSGHDTVSWYQQALGQGPQFIFQYYEEEERQRGNFPDRFSGHQFPNYSSELNVNALLLGDSALYLCASSLPWGSSRNTGELFFGEGSRLTVL.

The CDR3 protein is CASSTLGANEQFF. For the CDR3, the DNA is TGTGCCAGCAGCACCTTGGGGGCAAATGAGCAGTTCTTC. The V and J genes are TRBV9 and TRBJ2-1, with a tentative D call TRBD1 (6 bases). CDR1 SGDLS and CDR2 YYNGEE come from the germline V gene. V shed 4 bases and J shed 7 bases, with 12 bases lying between them. This CDR3 has 13 residues.

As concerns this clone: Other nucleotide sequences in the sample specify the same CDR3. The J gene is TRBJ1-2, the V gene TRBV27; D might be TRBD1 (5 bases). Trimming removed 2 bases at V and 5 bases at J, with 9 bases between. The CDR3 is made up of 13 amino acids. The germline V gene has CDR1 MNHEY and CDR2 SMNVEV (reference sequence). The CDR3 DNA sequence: TGTGCCAGCAGTTTAGGGCAGGGTTATGGCTACACCTTC. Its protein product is CASSLGQGYGYTF.

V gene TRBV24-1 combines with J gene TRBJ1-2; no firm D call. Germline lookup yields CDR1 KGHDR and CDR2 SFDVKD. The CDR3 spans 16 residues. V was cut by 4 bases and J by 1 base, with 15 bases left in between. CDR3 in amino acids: CATSDPRGSFNYGYTF. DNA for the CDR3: TGTGCCACCAGTGACCCGCGGGGTAGCTTTAACTATGGCTACACCTTC.

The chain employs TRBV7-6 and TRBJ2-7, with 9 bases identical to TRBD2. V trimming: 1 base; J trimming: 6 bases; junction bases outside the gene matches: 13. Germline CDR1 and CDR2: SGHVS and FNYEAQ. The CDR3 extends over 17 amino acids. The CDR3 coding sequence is TGTGCCAGCAGCTTAGTGGCTAGCGGGAACGAACTGAGCGAGCAGTACTTC. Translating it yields CASSLVASGNELSEQYF. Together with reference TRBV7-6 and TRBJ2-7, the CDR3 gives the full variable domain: GAGVSQSPRYKVTKRGQDVALRCDPISGHVSLYWYRQALGQGPEFLTYFNYEAQQDKSGLPNDRFSAERPEGSISTLTIQRTEQRDSAMYRCASSLVASGNELSEQYFGPGTRLTVT.